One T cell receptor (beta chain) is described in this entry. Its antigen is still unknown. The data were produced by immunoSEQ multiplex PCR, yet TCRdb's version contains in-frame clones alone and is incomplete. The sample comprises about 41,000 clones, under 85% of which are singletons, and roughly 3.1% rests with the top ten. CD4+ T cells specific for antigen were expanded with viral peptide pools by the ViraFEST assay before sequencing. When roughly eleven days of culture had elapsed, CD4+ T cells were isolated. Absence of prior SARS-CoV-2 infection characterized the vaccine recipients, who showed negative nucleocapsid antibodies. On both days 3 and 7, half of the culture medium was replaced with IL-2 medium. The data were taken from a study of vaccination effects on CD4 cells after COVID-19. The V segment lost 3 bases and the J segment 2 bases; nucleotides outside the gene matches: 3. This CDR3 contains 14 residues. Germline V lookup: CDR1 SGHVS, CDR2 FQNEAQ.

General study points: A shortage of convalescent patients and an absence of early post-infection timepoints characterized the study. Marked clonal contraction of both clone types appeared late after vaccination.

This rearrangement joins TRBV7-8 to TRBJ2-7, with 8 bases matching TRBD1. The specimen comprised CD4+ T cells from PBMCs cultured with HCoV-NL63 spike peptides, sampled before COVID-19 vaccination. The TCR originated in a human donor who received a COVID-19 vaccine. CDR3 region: CASSFRGRTYEQYV. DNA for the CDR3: TGTGCCAGCAGCTTCAGGGGGCGGACCTACGAGCAGTACGTC.